These 17 T cell receptor beta chains came from one sample sequenced in a study of tumor and adjacent non-tumor tissue in lung cancer. Three rounds of nested PCR, following a modified ARM-PCR protocol, produced the TCRbeta library. MiXCR, run by TCRdb on the multiplex PCR reads, gives a single entry per CDR3 protein. This table holds more than 75,000 distinct CDR3 sequences, roughly 80% found once. This sample's RNA came from whole unsorted tissue. The sequencing input was lung tumor tissue. Receptor source: a woman between 45 and 65 years old with non-small cell lung cancer.

The chain combines TRBV12-3 or TRBV12-4 with TRBJ2-1; D is perhaps TRBD1 (6 bases). The CDR3 covers 15 residues. The V and J ends lost 7 bases and 10 bases respectively, with 23 bases between them. The CDR3 region is CASIPGQFSLKEQFF. The CDR3, as DNA: TGTGCCAGCATTCCGGGACAATTCAGTTTAAAGGAGCAGTTCTTC.

A word on this clonotype: One end of the junction fails to match germline, which may point to a read error. The rearrangement links TRBV6-6 to TRBJ2-7, with unresolved D. The CDR3 runs 12 residues. Germline values: CDR1 MNHNY, CDR2 SVGAGI (reference sequence). CDR3 DNA: TGTGCCGGCAGTTACTCAACCTTGGGGCAGTACTTC. The encoded protein is CAGSYSTLGQYF.

Regarding this clonotype: Possible read error: a much larger clone is one base away. This chain links TRBV30 with TRBJ2-1, with TRBD2 matching over 7 bases. From germline, CDR1 is GTSNPN and CDR2 SVGIG (reference sequence). The length of the CDR3 is 14 residues. J was trimmed by 4 bases and V by 8 bases; bases with no gene match: 11. CDR3 sequence reads: CARIIAGFYNEQFF. Here the CDR3 DNA reads TGTGCCCGAATCATAGCGGGCTTTTACAATGAGCAGTTCTTC.

On this clonotype: It is likely a read error, because the conserved phenylalanine at the end of the CDR3 is missing. This chain uses TRBV11-2 with TRBJ1-1; D remains ambiguous. CDR3 length: 12 amino acids. In germline, CDR1 is SGHAT, CDR2 FQNNGV. The CDR3 here is CDSSSLFTEAFS. For the CDR3, the DNA is TGTGACAGCAGCTCACTGTTCACTGAAGCTTTCTCT.

In this sample, this clonotype turned up many times. This clone may be a read error of a much larger clone one base away. V usage is TRBV4-3 and J usage is TRBJ1-1; D remains ambiguous. The V gene's germline CDR1 is LGHNA and CDR2 YSLEER. This CDR3 contains 14 residues. The CDR3 region is CAGSQDTAANEAFF. The CDR3 DNA reads as TGCGCCGGCAGCCAAGATACGGCAGCTAATGAAGCTTTCTTT.

With regard to this clonotype: The junction and the germline gene differ at one end; a read error may be behind it. This chain links TRBV28 with TRBJ2-1; D is possibly TRBD2 (6 bases). Germline V gene sequence: CDR1 MDHEN, CDR2 SYDVKM. This CDR3 has 16 residues. CDR3 loop: CASSLKTIGSHNEQSF. The DNA for the CDR3 is TGTGCCAGCAGTTTAAAGACCATCGGGAGCCACAATGAGCAGTCCTTC.

This clonotype was seen a single time. Its ends do not fully match the called genes, so a read error is possible. The V call is TRBV11-3, the J call TRBJ1-4; D remains ambiguous. Germline CDR1 and CDR2: SGHNT and YENEEA. The CDR3 runs to 18 residues. The CDR3 nucleotides read TGTGCCAGCAGCTTAGAAGGTGGGGAGGAGAAGGGTAATGAAAAACTGCTTTTT. Translation gives CASSLEGGEEKGNEKLLF.

As regards this clonotype: This may be a read error, as it is one base from a much larger clone. CDR3 sequence reads: CASSLEFEDNERFF. CDR3 sequence (DNA): TGTGCCAGCAGCTTAGAGTTTGAGGATAATGAGCGGTTCTTC. The V gene is TRBV7-9, the J gene TRBJ2-1; D remains ambiguous. CDR1 and CDR2 (germline): SEHNR, FQNEAQ (reference sequence). This CDR3 is built from 14 residues.

This clonotype occurred many times. The chain combines TRBV4-3 with TRBJ1-6; D is ambiguous. CDR1 and CDR2 (germline): LGHNA, YSLEER. The CDR3 is 19 amino acids. V was trimmed by 0 bases and J by 0 bases, leaving 15 bases between them. As DNA, the CDR3 is TGCGCCAGCAGCCAAGATAGGGTGGCCTCAAGCTCCTATAATTCACCCCTCCACTTT. Its translation: CASSQDRVASSSYNSPLHF.

The chain employs TRBV6-1 and TRBJ2-2; 14 bases map to TRBD2. Germline-derived CDR1 and CDR2 are MNHNS and SASEGT. The junction had 7 bases not matched to a gene; V was cut back by 4 bases and J by 3 bases. The CDR3 consists of 18 residues. The chain's CDR3 is CASSARTSGRKDTGELFF. The CDR3 DNA reads as TGTGCCAGCAGTGCGAGGACTAGCGGGAGGAAGGACACCGGGGAGCTGTTTTTT.

This clonotype was counted many times. Possible read error: a much larger clone is one base away. V is TRBV4-3 and J is TRBJ2-1, with 9 bases identical to TRBD2. Germline CDR1 reads LGHNA; CDR2 reads YSLEER. This CDR3 has 18 residues. The CDR3 nucleotides read TGCGCCAGCAACCAAGATGCGGCTAGCGGGGTCTCCTACAATGAGCAGTTCTTC. This sequence encodes CASNQDAASGVSYNEQFF.

Concerning this clonotype itself: One end of the junction fails to match germline, which may point to a read error. The chain couples TRBV28 to TRBJ2-2; maybe TRBD1 (6 bases). CDR3 length: 13 residues. Germline-derived CDR1 and CDR2 are MDHEN and SYDVKM. This chain's CDR3 is CASNQGNTRELFF. The CDR3 DNA reads TGTGCCAGCAATCAGGGGAACACCAGGGAGCTGTTTTTT.

The chain is built from TRBV20-1 and TRBJ2-1; a possible D gene is TRBD1 (6 bases). Trimming pared 2 bases from V and 6 bases from J, leaving 20 bases between. CDR1 DFQATT and CDR2 SNEGSKA come from the germline V gene (reference sequence). There are 16 residues in the CDR3. The CDR3 sequence is CSARKRTATCFNEQFF. The CDR3 bases are TGCAGTGCTAGAAAAAGGACAGCGACGTGTTTCAATGAGCAGTTCTTC.

This clonotype has at least ten counts. The rearrangement joins TRBV10-3 to TRBJ2-2; D unresolved. Germline V gene sequence: CDR1 ENHRY, CDR2 SYGVKD. The CDR3 runs 14 residues. V was clipped by 6 bases and J by 0 bases, with 8 bases between them. Here the CDR3 reads CAIRDSANTGELFF. The CDR3 DNA reads as TGTGCCATCAGGGATTCCGCGAACACCGGGGAGCTGTTTTTT.

Details on this clonotype: The junction does not match germline at one end; this may be a read error. The chain is built from TRBV4-3 and TRBJ2-5; the D gene is possibly TRBD1 (7 bases). This CDR3 has 16 residues. The V gene's germline CDR1 is LGHNA and CDR2 YSLEER. The CDR3 coding sequence is TGCGCCGGCAGCCCTGAAGGAGGGGGCTTTGGGGTGACCCAGTACTTC. It translates to CAGSPEGGGFGVTQYF.

Regarding this clonotype: Mismatch with germline at one junction end may stem from a read error. This chain joins TRBV20-1 and TRBJ1-3; 8 bases line up with TRBD1. The CDR3 length is 12 residues. Germline lookup yields CDR1 DFQATT and CDR2 SNEGSKA (reference sequence). CDR3 in amino acids: CSTRTGQSTIYF. The CDR3, as DNA: TGCAGTACTAGGACAGGGCAAAGCACCATATATTTT.

A word on this clonotype: A junction end diverges from the germline sequence, so it may reflect a read error. The V call is TRBV5-4, the J call TRBJ1-2; a weak D match, TRBD1 (5 bases). The germline gives CDR1 SGHNT, CDR2 YYREEE (reference sequence). The CDR3 extends over 11 amino acids. The CDR3 loop reads CASSGPDGYTF. The CDR3, as DNA: TGTGCCAGCTCAGGGCCTGATGGCTACACATTC. The full variable domain, in which reference TRBV5-4 and TRBJ1-2 provide the parts outside the CDR3, is ETGVTQSPTHLIKTRGQQVTLRCSSQSGHNTVSWYQQALGQGPQFIFQYYREEENGRGNFPPRFSGLQFPNYSSELNVNALELDDSALYLCASSGPDGYTFGSGTRLTVV.